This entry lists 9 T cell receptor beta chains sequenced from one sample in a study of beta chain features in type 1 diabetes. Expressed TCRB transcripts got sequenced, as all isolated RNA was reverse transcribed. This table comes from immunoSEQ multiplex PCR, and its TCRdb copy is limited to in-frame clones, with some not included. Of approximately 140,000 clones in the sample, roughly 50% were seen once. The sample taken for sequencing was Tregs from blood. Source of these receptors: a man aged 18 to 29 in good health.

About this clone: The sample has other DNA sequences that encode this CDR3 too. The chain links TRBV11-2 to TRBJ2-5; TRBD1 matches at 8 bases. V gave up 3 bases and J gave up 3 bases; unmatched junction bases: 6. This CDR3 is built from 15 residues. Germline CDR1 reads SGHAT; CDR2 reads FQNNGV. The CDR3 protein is CASSFSGGEEETQYF. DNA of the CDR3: TGTGCCAGCAGCTTTTCAGGGGGCGAAGAAGAGACCCAGTACTTC. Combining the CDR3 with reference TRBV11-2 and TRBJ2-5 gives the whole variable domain EAGVAQSPRYKIIEKRQSVAFWCNPISGHATLYWYQQILGQGPKLLIQFQNNGVVDDSQLPKDRFSAERLKGVDSTLKIQPAKLEDSAVYLCASSFSGGEEETQYFGPGTRLLVL.

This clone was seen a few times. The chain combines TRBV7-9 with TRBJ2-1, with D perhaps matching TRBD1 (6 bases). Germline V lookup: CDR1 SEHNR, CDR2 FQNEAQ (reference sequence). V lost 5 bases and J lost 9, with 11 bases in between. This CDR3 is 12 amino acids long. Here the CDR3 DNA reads TGTGCCAGCAGCCGAACAGGGATTGAGCAGTTCTTC. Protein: CASSRTGIEQFF.

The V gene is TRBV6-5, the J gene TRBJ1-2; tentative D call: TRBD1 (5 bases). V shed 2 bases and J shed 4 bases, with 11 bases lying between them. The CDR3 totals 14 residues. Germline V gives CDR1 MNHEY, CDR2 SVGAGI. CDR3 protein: CASSYGAEPYGYTF. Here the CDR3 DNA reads TGTGCCAGCAGTTACGGGGCAGAACCCTATGGCTACACCTTC.

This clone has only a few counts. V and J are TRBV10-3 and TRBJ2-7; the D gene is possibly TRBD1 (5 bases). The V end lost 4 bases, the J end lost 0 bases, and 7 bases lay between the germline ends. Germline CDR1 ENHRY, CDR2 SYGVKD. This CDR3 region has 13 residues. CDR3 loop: CAISGTYSYEQYF. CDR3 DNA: TGTGCCATCAGTGGGACATACTCCTACGAGCAGTACTTC.

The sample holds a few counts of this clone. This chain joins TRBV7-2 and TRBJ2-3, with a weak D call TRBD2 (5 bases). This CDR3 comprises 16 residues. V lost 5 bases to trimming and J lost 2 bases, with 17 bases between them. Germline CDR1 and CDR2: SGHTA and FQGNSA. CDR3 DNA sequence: TGTGCCAGCAGCCAAAGACCCGGGGTCTACACAGATACGCAGTATTTT. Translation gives CASSQRPGVYTDTQYF.

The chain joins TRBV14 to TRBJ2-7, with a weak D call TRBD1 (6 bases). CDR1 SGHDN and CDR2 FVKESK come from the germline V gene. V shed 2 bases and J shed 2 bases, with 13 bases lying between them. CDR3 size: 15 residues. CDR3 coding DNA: TGTGCCAGCAGCCAACCGACAGGTGCGGCCTACGAGCAGTACTTC. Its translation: CASSQPTGAAYEQYF.

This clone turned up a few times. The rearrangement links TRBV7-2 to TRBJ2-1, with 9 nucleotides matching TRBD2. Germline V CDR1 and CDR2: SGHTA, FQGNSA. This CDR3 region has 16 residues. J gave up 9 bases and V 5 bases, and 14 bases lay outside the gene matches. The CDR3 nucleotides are TGTGCCAGCAGCCCCCGCGGCCCGCGGGGGGGCGGTGAGCAGTTCTTC. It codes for CASSPRGPRGGGEQFF.

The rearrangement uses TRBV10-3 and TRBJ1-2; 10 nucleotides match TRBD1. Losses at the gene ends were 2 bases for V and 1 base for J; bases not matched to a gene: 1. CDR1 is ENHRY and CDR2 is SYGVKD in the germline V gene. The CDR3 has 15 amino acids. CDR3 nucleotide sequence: TGTGCCATCAGTGAGGGACAGGGGGTTAACTATGGCTACACCTTC. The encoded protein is CAISEGQGVNYGYTF.

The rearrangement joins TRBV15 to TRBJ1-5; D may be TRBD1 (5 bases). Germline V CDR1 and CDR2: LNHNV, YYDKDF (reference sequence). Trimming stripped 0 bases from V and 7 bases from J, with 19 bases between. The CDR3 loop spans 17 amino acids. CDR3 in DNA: TGTGCCACCAGCAGAGATCTAACCAGGAGGGACGGACAGCCCCAGCATTTT. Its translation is CATSRDLTRRDGQPQHF.